The 28 T cell receptor beta chains listed next were all sequenced from one sample in a study of identical twins. TCRdb reprocessed the 5' RACE reads with MiXCR, giving one entry per CDR3 protein. The table includes hundreds of thousands of distinct CDR3 sequences, roughly 6.2% detected once. Sequences were obtained from naive T cells sorted from blood. Every receptor here comes from a man aged 18-30 years in good health.

In its sample, this clonotype was seen many times. This chain uses TRBV29-1 with TRBJ2-1; the D gene is possibly TRBD2 (5 bases). CDR1 is SQVTM and CDR2 is ANQGSEA in the germline V gene. Trimming pared 3 bases from V and 9 bases from J, leaving 12 bases between. The CDR3 is made up of 12 amino acids. The CDR3 is CSVDHNGVEQFF. CDR3 DNA sequence: TGCAGCGTTGATCATAACGGGGTTGAGCAGTTCTTC.

The DNA of the CDR3 is TGCAGCGTTAATTCCGGACAGGGGGGGACCAACTATGGCTACACCTTC. Translated, it gives CSVNSGQGGTNYGYTF. The V and J genes are TRBV29-1 and TRBJ1-2; 10 bases align to TRBD1. There are 16 residues in the CDR3. After removal of 5 bases from V and 2 bases from J, the junction contained 11 bases not matched to a gene. Germline CDR1 and CDR2: SQVTM and ANQGSEA.

This clonotype was observed many times. The genes are TRBV7-7 and TRBJ2-3; D is uncertain. Germline-derived CDR1 and CDR2 are SSHAT and FNYEAQ (reference sequence). CDR3 size: 13 residues. The ends were cut back, 1 base at V and 4 bases at J, with 6 bases in the middle. CDR3 in amino acids: CASSLEYADTQYF. The CDR3 coding sequence is TGTGCCAGCAGCTTAGAGTATGCAGATACGCAGTATTTT.

The chain recombines TRBV6-2 or TRBV6-3 with TRBJ2-5; perhaps TRBD2 as D (5 bases). The CDR3 consists of 14 residues. Germline loops: CDR1 MNHEY, CDR2 SVGEGT. V lost 6 bases, J lost 1 base, and 12 bases lay in between. CDR3 loop: CASRRADLQETQYF. In nucleotides, the CDR3 is TGTGCCAGCAGGAGAGCGGACCTCCAAGAGACCCAGTACTTC.

This clonotype has a handful of counts. The V and J genes are TRBV6-1 and TRBJ1-6; 10 nucleotides agree with TRBD1. The germline CDR1 and CDR2 sequences are MNHNS and SASEGT. V trimming: 7 bases; J trimming: 8 bases; junction bases outside the gene matches: 11. The length of the CDR3 is 16 residues. The CDR3 is CASKPPRTGGDSPLHF. CDR3 nucleotides: TGTGCCAGCAAACCACCAAGGACAGGGGGGGATTCACCCCTCCACTTT.

This clonotype was observed many times. V and J are TRBV29-1 and TRBJ2-3, with D perhaps matching TRBD2 (5 bases). With 4 bases removed from V and 5 bases from J, the gap between germline ends came to 13 bases. This CDR3 contains 13 residues. Germline CDR1 and CDR2: SQVTM and ANQGSEA. This CDR3 is CSVVRGGEDTQYF. Here the CDR3 DNA reads TGCAGCGTTGTACGGGGTGGTGAAGATACGCAGTATTTT.

The sample holds many counts of this clonotype. The chain recombines TRBV12-3 or TRBV12-4 with TRBJ2-4, with 10 bases matching TRBD2. V lost 3 bases, J lost 8 bases, and 7 bases stayed unmatched. The CDR3 has 15 amino acids. The CDR3: CASSFKREGLDIQYF. The DNA of the CDR3 is TGTGCCAGCAGTTTCAAGCGGGAGGGCCTAGACATTCAGTACTTC.

This clonotype was recorded many times. The chain combines TRBV6-2 or TRBV6-3 with TRBJ2-7; no firm D call. This CDR3 has 15 amino acids. With 4 bases removed from V and 2 bases from J, the gap between germline ends came to 15 bases. Germline loops: CDR1 MNHEY, CDR2 SVGEGT. CDR3 residues: CASSSVGTPPYEQYF. In nucleotides, the CDR3 is TGTGCCAGCAGTTCCGTCGGAACACCTCCCTACGAGCAGTACTTC.

The sample holds many counts of this clonotype. The V gene is TRBV9, the J gene TRBJ2-6; D possibly uses TRBD1 or TRBD2 (5 bases each). This CDR3 spans 15 amino acids. Germline values: CDR1 SGDLS, CDR2 YYNGEE. Trimming removed 6 bases at V and 1 base at J, with 11 bases between. The CDR3 DNA reads TGTGCCAGCAACCGAGGGGATTCTGGGGCCAACGTCCTGACTTTC. Its protein product is CASNRGDSGANVLTF.

The table lists this clonotype with a few counts. The V call is TRBV7-9, the J call TRBJ2-3, with TRBD1 matching over 8 bases. Germline V gene data show CDR1 as SEHNR and CDR2 as FQNEAQ (reference sequence). Trimming at V came to 5 bases and at J to 1 base, leaving 11 bases not matched to a gene. The CDR3 runs to 17 residues. The CDR3 coding sequence is TGTGCCAGCAGCGATTCGCCAGGGGGCGGGCGCACAGATACGCAGTATTTT. Amino acid sequence: CASSDSPGGGRTDTQYF.

There are many counts of this clonotype. J is TRBJ1-4 and V is TRBV20-1; D ambiguous. The length of the CDR3 is 13 residues. Germline CDR1 DFQATT, CDR2 SNEGSKA (reference sequence). The germline V and J ends were trimmed by 3 bases and 5 bases, with 10 bases remaining between them. The CDR3 here is CSASGVRNEKLFF. The CDR3 DNA follows: TGCAGTGCTAGTGGAGTTCGAAATGAAAAACTGTTTTTT.

The rearrangement joins TRBV11-2 to TRBJ2-1, with unresolved D. The germline gives CDR1 SGHAT, CDR2 FQNNGV. The CDR3 has 14 amino acids. V lost 2 bases, J lost 6 bases, and 11 bases lay in between. CDR3 residues: CASSLKPWGNEQFF. CDR3 bases: TGTGCCAGCAGCTTAAAGCCCTGGGGCAATGAGCAGTTCTTC.

This clonotype was found a few times. CDR3 DNA sequence: TGCAGCGTTGACCCCGGACAGGGGGCAAGAGAGACCCAGTACTTC. It codes for CSVDPGQGARETQYF. The rearrangement uses TRBV29-1 and TRBJ2-5; 11 bases line up with TRBD1. J lost 4 bases, V lost 3 bases, and 7 bases had no gene match. The CDR3 length is 15 residues. Germline V gene lookup returns CDR1 SQVTM and CDR2 ANQGSEA. Filled out from reference TRBV29-1 and TRBJ2-5, the complete variable domain reads SAVISQKPSRDICQRGTSLTIQCQVDSQVTMMFWYRQQPGQSLTLIATANQGSEATYESGFVIDKFPISRPNLTFSTLTVSNMSPEDSSIYLCSVDPGQGARETQYFGPGTRLLVL.

This clonotype showed up many times. The chain carries TRBV12-3 or TRBV12-4 and TRBJ2-7; 8 nucleotides match TRBD1. The V and J ends lost 4 bases and 5 bases, in that order; junction bases with no gene match: 7. This CDR3 has 14 amino acids. The DNA of the CDR3 is TGTGCCAGCAGTTCGAGCCTGACAGGGGACGAGCAGTACTTC. Amino acid sequence: CASSSSLTGDEQYF.

The chain combines TRBV4-1 with TRBJ2-3; 9 bases fit TRBD2. The CDR3 length is 18 residues. Unmatched junction bases numbered 10, after V lost 3 bases and J lost 0 bases. Germline V lookup: CDR1 MGHRA, CDR2 YSYEKL. The CDR3 spells CASSHEMTSGSSTDTQYF. In nucleotides, the CDR3 is TGCGCCAGCAGCCACGAAATGACTAGCGGATCTAGCACAGATACGCAGTATTTT.

This sequence joins TRBV5-1 and TRBJ2-5, with 8 nucleotides matching TRBD2. The trim removed 4 bases at V and 1 base at J, leaving 9 bases unmatched. CDR3 size: 16 residues. From germline, CDR1 is SGHRS and CDR2 YFSETQ. Here the CDR3 reads CASSIQAGVGQETQYF. CDR3 DNA: TGCGCCAGCAGCATCCAAGCGGGAGTGGGCCAAGAGACCCAGTACTTC.

This rearrangement joins TRBV14 to TRBJ1-1; D not certain. The CDR3 spans 11 residues. CDR1 and CDR2 from the germline V gene are SGHDN and FVKESK. Trimming pared 5 bases from V and 10 bases from J, leaving 11 bases between. The chain's CDR3 is CASSAGIGAFF. DNA for the CDR3: TGTGCCAGCAGCGCCGGGATCGGAGCTTTCTTT.

This clonotype was detected many times. In DNA form, the CDR3 reads TGTGCCACCAGCGGTCTAGCGGCGGCCGGGGAGCTGTTTTTT. It specifies CATSGLAAAGELFF. The rearrangement uses TRBV15 and TRBJ2-2, with TRBD2 matching 7 bases. V dropped 5 bases and J dropped 6; count of bases not matched to a gene: 6. Looked up from germline, CDR1 is LNHNV and CDR2 is YYDKDF (reference sequence). The CDR3 length is 14 residues. Filled out from reference TRBV15 and TRBJ2-2, the complete variable domain reads DAMVIQNPRYQVTQFGKPVTLSCSQTLNHNVMYWYQQKSSQAPKLLFHYYDKDFNNEADTPDNFQSRRPNTSFCFLDIRSPGLGDTAMYLCATSGLAAAGELFFGEGSRLTVL.

The V call is TRBV20-1, the J call TRBJ2-1; the match to TRBD2 covers 9 bases. The trim removed 6 bases at V and 4 bases at J, leaving 10 bases unmatched. CDR3 length: 15 residues. Germline V CDR1 and CDR2: DFQATT, SNEGSKA (reference sequence). CDR3 sequence (DNA): TGCAGTGCCACCCCCGCTAGCGGGATTTACAATGAGCAGTTCTTC. Protein sequence: CSATPASGIYNEQFF.

This clonotype occurred many times. The gene calls are TRBV20-1 and TRBJ2-7; 7 nucleotides match TRBD2. The V and J ends lost 3 bases and 3 bases, in that order; junction bases with no gene match: 8. The length of the CDR3 is 14 residues. Germline V lookup: CDR1 DFQATT, CDR2 SNEGSKA (reference sequence). Here the CDR3 reads CSASLFAGVYEQYF. In DNA, the CDR3 is TGCAGTGCTAGCTTATTCGCGGGAGTCTACGAGCAGTACTTC.

This clonotype was observed a handful of times. This chain links TRBV20-1 with TRBJ2-3, with D uncertain. The CDR3 is 15 residues long. The germline CDR1 and CDR2 sequences are DFQATT and SNEGSKA (reference sequence). V was clipped by 3 bases and J by 1 base, with 14 bases between them. The CDR3 loop is CSASSRPSGTDTQYF. CDR3 in DNA: TGCAGTGCTAGTTCCCGACCCTCGGGCACAGATACGCAGTATTTT.

V usage is TRBV14 and J usage is TRBJ2-1; TRBD1 or TRBD2 may be the D gene (5 bases each). Trimming pared 0 bases from V and 4 bases from J, leaving 13 bases between. The V gene's germline CDR1 is SGHDN and CDR2 FVKESK. This CDR3 spans 16 amino acids. The CDR3 spells CASSQEPGRGYNEQFF. DNA for the CDR3: TGTGCCAGCAGCCAAGAACCGGGACGCGGATACAATGAGCAGTTCTTC.

The chain carries TRBV7-9 and TRBJ2-3, with D maybe TRBD1 (6 bases). CDR3 length equals 12 residues. V dropped 11 bases and J dropped 10 bases, with 19 bases sitting between them. Germline V lookup: CDR1 SEHNR, CDR2 FQNEAQ (reference sequence). DNA for the CDR3: TGTGCCTCAGGACCAGGGGTTGACTCGCAGTATTTT. The encoded protein is CASGPGVDSQYF. Combining the CDR3 with reference TRBV7-9 and TRBJ2-3 gives the whole variable domain DTGVSQNPRHKITKRGQNVTFRCDPISEHNRLYWYRQTLGQGPEFLTYFQNEAQLEKSRLLSDRFSAERPKGSFSTLEIQRTEQGDSAMYLCASGPGVDSQYFGPGTRLTVL.

This clonotype came up many times. This chain links TRBV6-2 or TRBV6-3 with TRBJ2-7, with a weak D call TRBD1 (6 bases). The V and J ends lost 8 bases and 3 bases respectively, with 17 bases between them. The CDR3 has 14 residues. The germline CDR1 and CDR2 sequences are MNHEY and SVGEGT. The CDR3 sequence is CASAGDTILYEQYF. CDR3 in DNA: TGTGCCAGCGCCGGGGACACCATACTCTACGAGCAGTACTTC.

This clonotype appeared many times. The V gene is TRBV4-3, the J gene TRBJ1-5, with 7 bases fitting TRBD1. The CDR3 totals 13 residues. The J segment lost 4 bases and the V segment lost 3 bases, leaving 0 bases of the junction unmatched. Germline V gene sequence: CDR1 LGHNA, CDR2 YSLEER. In DNA form, the CDR3 reads TGCGCCAGCAGCCAGACAGGGAATCAGCCCCAGCATTTT. Its protein is CASSQTGNQPQHF.

At least ten counts were recorded for this clonotype. V and J are TRBV5-8 and TRBJ2-4; the D is unclear. The CDR3 is 11 residues long. Trimming took off 5 bases at V and 8 bases at J, with 8 bases between the two ends. Germline V CDR1 and CDR2: SGHTS, YDEGEE. CDR3 sequence reads: CASSGRDIQYF. CDR3 nucleotides: TGTGCCAGCAGTGGTAGGGACATTCAGTACTTC.

Many counts were recorded for this clonotype. The gene calls are TRBV5-1 and TRBJ2-3; a weak D match, TRBD2 (5 bases). There are 15 residues in the CDR3. The V gene's germline CDR1 is SGHRS and CDR2 YFSETQ. Trimming took off 3 bases at V and 2 bases at J, with 13 bases between the two ends. The CDR3 bases are TGCGCCAGCAGCTGGAGGCGGCAGAACACAGATACGCAGTATTTT. It translates to CASSWRRQNTDTQYF.

This clonotype was observed at least ten times. V is TRBV5-1 and J is TRBJ2-5, with D tentatively TRBD2 (5 bases). The V gene lost 1 base and the J gene lost 1 base, with 8 bases spanning the gap. The CDR3 length is 14 residues. The germline V gene has CDR1 SGHRS and CDR2 YFSETQ. CDR3 protein: CASSLTAGQETQYF. DNA of the CDR3: TGCGCCAGCAGCTTGACGGCGGGCCAAGAGACCCAGTACTTC.